A selection of T cell receptor beta chains follows, all from one sample in a study of OX40 agonist ivuxolimab in advanced cancers. The data were produced by immunoSEQ multiplex PCR, yet TCRdb's version contains in-frame clones alone and is incomplete. This sample has under 80,000 clones, with about 85% found just once. Sequencing used CD4+ or CD8+ T cells sorted from blood, obtained in a trial of the OX40 agonist ivuxolimab. Receptors originate from an adult with an advanced solid tumor such as melanoma, head and neck, liver or kidney cancer. Each CDR3 is given without its conserved first and last residue.

TRBJ2-7 TRBV4-1 ASSQSGLELFWEQY
TRBJ1-2 TRBV25-1 ASSAPGQNYGYT
TRBJ2-5 TRBV12-5 ASGYRDHKWETQY
TRBJ1-2 TRBV4-3 ASSQDPGWGAYDGYT
TRBJ2-7 TRBV6-1 ASSEVAGLEQY
TRBJ2-3 TRBV19 ASTKNQPDGNTQY
TRBJ1-3 TRBV7-8 ASSLNDHSGNTIY
TRBJ1-3 TRBV6-5 ASSHPSGNTIY
TRBJ1-3 TRBV18 ASSTNLGDTIY
TRBJ2-6 TRBV14 ASSLRQGSGANVLT
TRBJ2-2 TRBV2 ASNPLAGAVTGELF
TRBJ2-1 TRBV28 ASSSMVAAGGYNEQF
TRBJ2-1 TRBV9 ASSALFGQGVNEQF
TRBJ2-7 TRBV7-8 ASSRYPGTDRIRGEQY
TRBJ2-2 TRBV7-2 ASMRTGKGTGELF
TRBJ2-7 TRBV19 ASSRGWGYEQY
TRBJ2-2 TRBV19 ASSRVWGGYTGELF
TRBJ1-5 TRBV19 ASSPRDRGNQPQH
TRBJ1-5 TRBV18 ASSPGNQPQH
TRBJ1-1 TRBV19 ASSINRNTEAF
TRBJ1-6 TRBV28 ASSFWDGHFNSPLH
TRBJ1-5 TRBV28 ASSFPSPGPRGNQPQH
TRBJ1-1 TRBV29-1 SVQGRLNTEAF
TRBJ2-1 TRBV15 ATSRLGNNEQF
TRBJ2-7 TRBV10-1 ASSEWLPEQY
TRBJ2-2 TRBV5-4 ASSTNSSGSRTGELF
TRBJ1-2 TRBV11-2 TSSPEQFYGYT
TRBJ1-2 TRBV7-2 ASSHSASYGYT
TRBJ1-1 TRBV28 ASYDRGLNTEAF